This T cell receptor (beta chain) emerged from a study of T cell responses to AZD1222 COVID-19 vaccine. Produced via immunoSEQ multiplex PCR; TCRdb's table is partial and in-frame only. Among 130,000 or so clones, 93% were seen once, and the ten largest hold approximately 0.85%. V was clipped by 5 bases and J by 0 bases; unmatched bases: 4. This CDR3 is 14 amino acids long. CDR1 and CDR2 (germline): LNHDA, SQIVND (reference sequence). The source material was peripheral blood, sampled on day 0 of AZD1222 vaccination. V usage is TRBV19 and J usage is TRBJ2-7; TRBD1 matches 7 bases. The sequence derives from an adult in good health. The DNA of the CDR3 is TGTGCCAGTAGTCCCCGGGACAGCTCCTACGAGCAGTACTTC. This codes for CASSPRDSSYEQYF. The whole variable domain, filled in from reference TRBV19 and TRBJ2-7, reads DGGITQSPKYLFRKEGQNVTLSCEQNLNHDAMYWYRQDPGQGLRLIYYSQIVNDFQKGDIAEGYSVSREKKESFPLTVTSAQKNPTAFYLCASSPRDSSYEQYFGPGTRLTVT.